The rows below give T cell receptor beta chains drawn from one sample of a study of T cells in Graves' hyperthyroidism and ophthalmopathy. TCRdb re-called the multiplex PCR reads through MiXCR, storing one row per CDR3 protein. Of 37,000 or so distinct CDR3 sequences listed, 40% to 60% are singletons. The sequencing input was blood. All receptors derive from a man aged 40-50 years with Graves' ophthalmopathy. Both conserved end residues are part of each CDR3. D genes are given only for firm matches. Only some rows state a clone size, as once, few, many or a class for expanded clones.

TRBJ1-4	NA	NA	TRBV7-3	TGTGCCAGCAGCTTAAACGGGAGGGGGAGACTGTTTTTT	CASSLNGRGRLFF
TRBJ1-2	NA	TRBD1	TRBV19	TGTGCCAGTAGTGTTACCGGGACAGCGTATGGCTACACCTTC	CASSVTGTAYGYTF
TRBJ2-2	many	TRBD1	TRBV7-8	TGTGCCAGCAGCTCATCGGGACAGGGTTATTTGAACACCGGGGAGCTGTTTTTT	CASSSSGQGYLNTGELFF
TRBJ1-2	NA	TRBD1	TRBV19	TGTGCCAGTCGCCTAGCGGGGGGAGGGACAGCGTATGGCCACACCTTC	CASRLAGGGTAYGHTF
TRBJ1-5	NA	NA	TRBV20-1	TGCAGTAGGGCGACAGTCAATCAGCCCCAGCATTTT	CSRATVNQPQHF
TRBJ2-7	NA	NA	TRBV10-3	TGTGCCATCGGTGGGGTTACAGGACAGACCTACGAGCTGCACTTC	CAIGGVTGQTYELHF
TRBJ2-7	many	NA	TRBV28	TGTGCCAGCAGCCGGGACACCCCCGGCGACGAGCAGTACTTC	CASSRDTPGDEQYF
TRBJ2-1	many	TRBD2	TRBV11-2	TGTGCCAGCAGCTTAGGTTTAGCGGGGGGCGGGCAGTTCTTC	CASSLGLAGGGQFF
TRBJ1-2	many	NA	TRBV27	TGTGCCAGCAGTTTCTACGGACTGGGCTATGGCTACACCTTC	CASSFYGLGYGYTF
TRBJ1-5	NA	TRBD1	TRBV6-4	TGTGCCAGCAGCCTCGGGACAGGGAATTTTCTTGGCAATCAGCCCCAGCATTTT	CASSLGTGNFLGNQPQHF